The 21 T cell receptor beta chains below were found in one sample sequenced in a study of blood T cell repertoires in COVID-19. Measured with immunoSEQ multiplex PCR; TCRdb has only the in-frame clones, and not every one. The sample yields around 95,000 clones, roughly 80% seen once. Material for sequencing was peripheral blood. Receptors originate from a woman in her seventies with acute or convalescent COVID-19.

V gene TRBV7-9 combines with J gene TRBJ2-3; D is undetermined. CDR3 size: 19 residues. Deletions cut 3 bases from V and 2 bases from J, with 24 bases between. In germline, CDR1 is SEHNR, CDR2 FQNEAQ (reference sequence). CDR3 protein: CASSFFYYVTSGFTDTQYF. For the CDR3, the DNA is TGTGCCAGCAGCTTTTTTTATTACGTAACCTCCGGTTTCACAGATACGCAGTATTTT.

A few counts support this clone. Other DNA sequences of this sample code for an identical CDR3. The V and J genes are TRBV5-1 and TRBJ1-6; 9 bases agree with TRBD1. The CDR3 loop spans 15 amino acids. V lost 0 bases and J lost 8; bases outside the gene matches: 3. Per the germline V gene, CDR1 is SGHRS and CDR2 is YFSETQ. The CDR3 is CASSLAGTGYSPLHF. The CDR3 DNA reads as TGCGCCAGCAGCTTGGCCGGGACAGGGTATTCACCCCTCCACTTT.

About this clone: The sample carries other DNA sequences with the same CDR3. CDR3 sequence (DNA): TGTGCCAGTAGCCCCACGGGGGGGGGAGAAGCTTTCTTT. Amino acids: CASSPTGGGEAFF. The J gene is TRBJ1-1, the V gene TRBV19; perhaps TRBD1 as D (5 bases). The CDR3 contains 13 residues. Germline V gives CDR1 LNHDA, CDR2 SQIVND (reference sequence). Trimming cost V 6 bases and J 8 bases, with 16 bases left between them. The full variable domain, with the rest looked up from reference TRBV19 and TRBJ1-1, is DGGITQSPKYLFRKEGQNVTLSCEQNLNHDAMYWYRQDPGQGLRLIYYSQIVNDFQKGDIAEGYSVSREKKESFPLTVTSAQKNPTAFYLCASSPTGGGEAFFGQGTRLTVV.

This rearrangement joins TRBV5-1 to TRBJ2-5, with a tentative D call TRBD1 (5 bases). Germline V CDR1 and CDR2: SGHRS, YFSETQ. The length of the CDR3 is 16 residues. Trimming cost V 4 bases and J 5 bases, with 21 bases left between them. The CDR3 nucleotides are TGCGCCAGCAGCCCACTCCAGGGCCCTCCGGGTGAGACCCAGTACTTC. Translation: CASSPLQGPPGETQYF.

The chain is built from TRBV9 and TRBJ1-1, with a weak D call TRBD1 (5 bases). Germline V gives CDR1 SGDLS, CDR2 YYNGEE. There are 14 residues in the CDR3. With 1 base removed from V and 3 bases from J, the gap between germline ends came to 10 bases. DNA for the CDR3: TGTGCCAGCAGCGTAAGTCCGGGGGACACTGAAGCTTTCTTT. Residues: CASSVSPGDTEAFF.

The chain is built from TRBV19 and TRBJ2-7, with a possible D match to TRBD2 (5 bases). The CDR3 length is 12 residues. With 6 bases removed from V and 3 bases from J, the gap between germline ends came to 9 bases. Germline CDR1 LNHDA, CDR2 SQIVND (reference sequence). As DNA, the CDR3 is TGTGCCAGTAGCCCCGCGGGCTACGAGCAGTACTTC. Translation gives CASSPAGYEQYF.

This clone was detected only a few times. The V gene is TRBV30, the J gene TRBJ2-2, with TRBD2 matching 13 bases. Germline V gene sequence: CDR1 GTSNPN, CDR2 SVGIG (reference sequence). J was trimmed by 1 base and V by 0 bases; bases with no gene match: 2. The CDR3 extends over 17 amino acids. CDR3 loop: CAWSVLAGGLNTGELFF. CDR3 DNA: TGTGCCTGGAGTGTACTAGCGGGGGGGCTGAACACCGGGGAGCTGTTTTTT.

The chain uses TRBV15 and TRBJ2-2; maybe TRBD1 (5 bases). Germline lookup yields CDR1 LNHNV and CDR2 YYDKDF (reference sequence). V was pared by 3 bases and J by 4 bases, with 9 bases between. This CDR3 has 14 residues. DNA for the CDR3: TGTGCCACCAGCAGTGCCGACAGCACCGGGGAGCTGTTTTTT. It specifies CATSSADSTGELFF. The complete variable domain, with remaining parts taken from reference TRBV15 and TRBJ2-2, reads DAMVIQNPRYQVTQFGKPVTLSCSQTLNHNVMYWYQQKSSQAPKLLFHYYDKDFNNEADTPDNFQSRRPNTSFCFLDIRSPGLGDTAMYLCATSSADSTGELFFGEGSRLTVL.

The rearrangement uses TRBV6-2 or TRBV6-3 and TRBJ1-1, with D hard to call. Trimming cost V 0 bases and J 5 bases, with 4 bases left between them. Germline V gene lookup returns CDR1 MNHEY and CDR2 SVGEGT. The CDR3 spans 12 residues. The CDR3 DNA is TGTGCCAGCAGTTACTCTTCGACTGAAGCTTTCTTT. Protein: CASSYSSTEAFF.

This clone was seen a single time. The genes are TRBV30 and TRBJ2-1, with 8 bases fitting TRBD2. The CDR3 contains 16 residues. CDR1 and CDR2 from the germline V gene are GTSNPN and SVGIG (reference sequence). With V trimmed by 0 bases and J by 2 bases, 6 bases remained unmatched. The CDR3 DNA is TGTGCCTGGAGTGTAGCCCTCGGGGGGGCCTACAATGAGCAGTTCTTC. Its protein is CAWSVALGGAYNEQFF.

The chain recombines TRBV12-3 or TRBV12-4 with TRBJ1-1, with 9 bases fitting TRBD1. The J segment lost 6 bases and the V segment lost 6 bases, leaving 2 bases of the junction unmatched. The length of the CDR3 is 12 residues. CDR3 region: CASSHRGPEAFF. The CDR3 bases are TGTGCCAGCAGCCACAGGGGGCCTGAAGCTTTCTTT.

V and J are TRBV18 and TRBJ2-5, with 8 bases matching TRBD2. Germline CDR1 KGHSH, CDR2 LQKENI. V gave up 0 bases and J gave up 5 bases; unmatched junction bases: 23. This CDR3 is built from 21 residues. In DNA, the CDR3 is TGTGCCAGCTCACCACCACAGCAAACGGGGCGGGGGGCCGGTCGCCGGGAGACCCAGTACTTC. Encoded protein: CASSPPQQTGRGAGRRETQYF.

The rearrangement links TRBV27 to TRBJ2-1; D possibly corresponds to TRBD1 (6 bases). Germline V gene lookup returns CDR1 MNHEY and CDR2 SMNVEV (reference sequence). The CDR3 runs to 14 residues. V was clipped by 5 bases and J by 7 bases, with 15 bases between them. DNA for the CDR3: TGTGCCAGCAGTACCACGAGACAGGCAAATGAGCAGTTCTTC. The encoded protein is CASSTTRQANEQFF.

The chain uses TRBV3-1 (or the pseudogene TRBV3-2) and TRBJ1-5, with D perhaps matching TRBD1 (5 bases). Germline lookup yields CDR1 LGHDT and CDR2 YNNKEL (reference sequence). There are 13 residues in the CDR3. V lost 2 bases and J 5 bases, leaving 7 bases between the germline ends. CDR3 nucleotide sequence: TGTGCCAGCAGCCAAATGACAGATCAGCCCCAGCATTTT. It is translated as CASSQMTDQPQHF.

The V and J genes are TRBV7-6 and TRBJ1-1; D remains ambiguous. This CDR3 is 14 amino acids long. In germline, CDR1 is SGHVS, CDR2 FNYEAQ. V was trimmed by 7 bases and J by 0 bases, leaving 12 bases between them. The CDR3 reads CASMATGLNTEAFF. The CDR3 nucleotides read TGTGCCAGCATGGCCACGGGGTTGAACACTGAAGCTTTCTTT.

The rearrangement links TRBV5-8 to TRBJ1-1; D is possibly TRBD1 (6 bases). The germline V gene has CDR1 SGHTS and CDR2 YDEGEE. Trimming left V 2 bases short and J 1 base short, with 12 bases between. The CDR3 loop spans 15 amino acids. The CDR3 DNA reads TGTGCCAGCAGCTTTTCCAGGGGATGGAACACTGAAGCTTTCTTT. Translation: CASSFSRGWNTEAFF. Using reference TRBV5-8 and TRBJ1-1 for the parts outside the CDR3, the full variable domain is EAGVTQSPTHLIKTRGQQATLRCSPISGHTSVYWYQQALGLGLQFLLWYDEGEERNRGNFPPRFSGRQFPNYSSELNVNALELEDSALYLCASSFSRGWNTEAFFGQGTRLTVV.

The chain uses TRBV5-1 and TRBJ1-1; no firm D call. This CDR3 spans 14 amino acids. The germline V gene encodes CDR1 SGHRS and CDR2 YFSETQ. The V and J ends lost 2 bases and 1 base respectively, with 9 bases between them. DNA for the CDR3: TGCGCCAGCAGCTTTCTACTGAAGAACACTGAAGCTTTCTTT. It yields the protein CASSFLLKNTEAFF.

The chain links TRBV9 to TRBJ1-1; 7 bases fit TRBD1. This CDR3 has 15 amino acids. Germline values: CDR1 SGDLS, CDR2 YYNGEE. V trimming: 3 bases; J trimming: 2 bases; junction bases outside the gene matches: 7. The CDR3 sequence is CASSAVQGPNTEAFF. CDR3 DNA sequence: TGTGCCAGCAGCGCGGTACAGGGGCCTAACACTGAAGCTTTCTTT.

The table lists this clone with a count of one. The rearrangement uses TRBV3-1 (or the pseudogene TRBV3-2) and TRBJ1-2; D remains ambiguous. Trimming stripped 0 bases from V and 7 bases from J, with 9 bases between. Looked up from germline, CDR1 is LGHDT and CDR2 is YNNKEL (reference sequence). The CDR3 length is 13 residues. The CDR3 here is CASSQEDMGGYTF. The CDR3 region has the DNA TGTGCCAGCAGCCAAGAAGACATGGGTGGCTACACCTTC.

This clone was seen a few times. CDR3 amino acids: CASVRQGRNTEAFF. DNA for the CDR3: TGTGCCAGCGTCAGACAGGGGAGAAACACTGAAGCTTTCTTT. The chain recombines TRBV19 with TRBJ1-1; 8 nucleotides line up with TRBD1. From germline, CDR1 is LNHDA and CDR2 SQIVND (reference sequence). V was clipped by 9 bases and J by 2 bases; unmatched bases: 8. CDR3 length: 14 amino acids. The complete variable domain, with remaining parts taken from reference TRBV19 and TRBJ1-1, reads DGGITQSPKYLFRKEGQNVTLSCEQNLNHDAMYWYRQDPGQGLRLIYYSQIVNDFQKGDIAEGYSVSREKKESFPLTVTSAQKNPTAFYLCASVRQGRNTEAFFGQGTRLTVV.

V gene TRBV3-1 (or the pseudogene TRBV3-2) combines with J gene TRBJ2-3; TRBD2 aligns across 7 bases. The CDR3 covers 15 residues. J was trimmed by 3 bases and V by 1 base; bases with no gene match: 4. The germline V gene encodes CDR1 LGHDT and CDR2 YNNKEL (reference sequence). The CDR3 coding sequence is TGTGCCAGCAGCCAAGGGGGAGGGGTTACAGATACGCAGTATTTT. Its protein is CASSQGGGVTDTQYF.